Listed below are T cell receptor beta chains from one sample, sequenced in a study. TCRdb re-called the 5' RACE reads through MiXCR, storing one row per CDR3 protein. The data show about 59,000 distinct CDR3 sequences, around 21% seen once. Material for sequencing was tumor-infiltrating Tregs sorted from the breast tumor. The receptors stem from a female donor with breast cancer. Both conserved end residues are part of each CDR3.

v_call,j_call,cdr3_aa
TRBV20-1,TRBJ2-7,CSAEEERGSSYEQYF
TRBV7-2,TRBJ2-1,CASSLTSGYYNEQFF
TRBV27,TRBJ2-2,CASSESLAGGRTTGELFF
TRBV18,TRBJ1-1,CASSPMQPEAFF
TRBV5-1,TRBJ2-3,CASSRSSSTDTQYF
TRBV12-3/TRBV12-4,TRBJ2-7,CATNLDSASYYEQYF
TRBV20-1,TRBJ2-3,CSARTGLNTDTQYF
TRBV5-6,TRBJ2-7,CASSFAGEDEQYF
TRBV5-1,TRBJ1-1,CASSREGGALEAFF
TRBV7-6,TRBJ2-1,CASSILAGGENEQFF
TRBV7-9,TRBJ1-2,CASSLLNSGRYGYTF
TRBV5-1,TRBJ1-3,CAGTQDRGSGNTIYF
TRBV7-2,TRBJ2-7,CASSLSTRDSRREQYF
TRBV5-1,TRBJ2-3,CASSADRGTDTQYF
TRBV5-1,TRBJ2-1,CASSLEPYNEQFF
TRBV10-1,TRBJ1-2,CASSESGRKSFNGYTF
TRBV29-1,TRBJ1-5,CSVGGGSNQPQQF
TRBV10-3,TRBJ2-3,CAISESGQGTDTQYF
TRBV11-3,TRBJ2-5,CASSSNAGGETQYF
TRBV7-2,TRBJ1-5,CASSLSGRGQGQPQHF
TRBV19,TRBJ2-3,CASSIRTRSPYDTQYF
TRBV6-5,TRBJ1-5,CASSYRVNQPQHF
TRBV29-1,TRBJ2-3,CSVEWAASTDTQYF